This is a list of T cell receptor beta chains from one sample in a study of T cell changes during pregnancy in multiple sclerosis. Sequencing was performed with immunoSEQ multiplex PCR; in TCRdb, only in-frame clones are kept and a portion is missing. The sample carries roughly 100,000 clones, about nine tenths recorded once. Sequenced here: peripheral blood, sampled after pregnancy. These receptors were taken from a female donor in good health, enrolled as a control in a pregnancy study. The CDR3 runs from the conserved cysteine through the conserved F or W.

>14|TRBV13|TRBJ1-5
CASSWGRSNQPQHF
>15|TRBV4-1|TRBJ2-7
CASSQQLTGVYEQYF
>16|TRBV10-3|TRBJ1-2
CAISGGAGMLDYGYTF
>14|TRBV27|TRBJ2-7
CASSSATGAHEQYF
>17|TRBV19|TRBJ1-5
CASSNWWLEGSNQPQHF
>11|TRBV19|TRBJ1-2
CASSQLYGYTF
>13|TRBV30|TRBJ2-7
CAWAGQGAHEQYF
>15|TRBV7-9|TRBJ1-4
CASSLGTGGREKLFF
>13|TRBV27|TRBJ2-7
CATQGAAGYEQYF
>12|TRBV27|TRBJ1-5
CASSPYNQPQHF
>15|TRBV25-1|TRBJ2-7
CASSAPGVLSYEQYF
>15|TRBV18|TRBJ1-1
CASSPLKEKNTEAFF
>14|TRBV18|TRBJ2-7
CASSIQGSGYEQYF
>15|TRBV6-5|TRBJ2-7
CASRYSGTPVDEQYF
>15|TRBV4-3|TRBJ1-1
CASSLMTGYGTEAFF
>13|TRBV9|TRBJ2-1
CASSRYRDHEQFF
>13|TRBV5-1|TRBJ2-5
CASIPDAGETQYF
>13|TRBV9|TRBJ1-2
CASSVVPGDGYTF
>15|TRBV27|TRBJ1-2
CASSLWGQGVDGYTF
>14|TRBV9|TRBJ2-7
CASSVEGASYEQYF
>15|TRBV19|TRBJ1-4
CASSPGGATNEKLFF
>14|TRBV30|TRBJ2-3
CAWSVIRFTDTQYF
>13|TRBV2|TRBJ1-5
CASRRQVNQPQHF
>12|TRBV10-3|TRBJ1-6
CAIREGNFPLHF
>12|TRBV13|TRBJ2-2
CASRGDTGELFF
>15|TRBV19|TRBJ2-2
CASWPGTENTGELFF
>11|TRBV2|TRBJ1-1
CASRRDSEAFF
>14|TRBV11-2|TRBJ1-1
CASTQEWSSTEAFF
>18|TRBV5-1|TRBJ1-1
CASSLGALLGVRNTEAFF
>17|TRBV28|TRBJ1-6
CASRDRGRGSYNSPLHF
>14|TRBV4-3|TRBJ2-3
CASSPRAGTDTQYF
>13|TRBV6-1|TRBJ1-1
CASKPTGRTEAFF
>16|TRBV4-3|TRBJ2-3
CASSQGAGGLTDTQYF
>15|TRBV5-1|TRBJ2-7
CASSLDGGNLYEQYF
>17|TRBV27|TRBJ2-2
CASSFLAGGDGTGELFF
>16|TRBV9|TRBJ1-6
CASSVGRSSYNSPLHF
>15|TRBV6-5|TRBJ2-2
CASSYRQPNTGELFF
>14|TRBV2|TRBJ1-2
CASVREGTNYGYTF
>15|TRBV6-6|TRBJ2-2
CASSYPTALTGELFF
>13|TRBV6-1|TRBJ1-2
CASSEVAEYGYTF
>17|TRBV5-1|TRBJ2-2
CASSAGLAGVNTGELFF
>15|TRBV7-2|TRBJ2-7
CASSRTSGASYEQYF